The 5 T cell receptor beta chains below come from one sample, sequenced in a study of OX40 agonist ivuxolimab in advanced cancers. Here immunoSEQ multiplex PCR was the method, and the copy in TCRdb shows in-frame clones only, minus some. This sample has fewer than 90,000 clones, with approximately 83% found just once. The specimen comprised CD4+ or CD8+ T cells sorted from blood, sampled in a trial of the OX40 agonist ivuxolimab. All receptors come from an adult with an advanced solid tumor such as melanoma, head and neck, liver or kidney cancer.

This clone was counted a single time. The chain uses TRBV4-1 and TRBJ1-4; D uncertain. V gave up 6 bases and J gave up 6 bases, with 11 bases separating them. From germline, CDR1 is MGHRA and CDR2 YSYEKL. The CDR3 length is 13 residues. Here the CDR3 reads CASRRTVDEKLFF. The CDR3 region has the DNA TGCGCCAGCAGACGCACGGTAGATGAAAAACTGTTTTTT.

This rearrangement joins TRBV19 to TRBJ1-4, with TRBD1 as a possible D gene (6 bases). V dropped 8 bases and J dropped 8 bases, with 18 bases sitting between them. CDR1 is LNHDA, CDR2 SQIVND, per germline (reference sequence). There are 14 residues in the CDR3. DNA of the CDR3: TGTGCCAGTCTCCGGTGGGGGGCAAGCGAAAAACTGTTTTTT. Its translation is CASLRWGASEKLFF.

J is TRBJ2-7 and V is TRBV7-9; D is possibly TRBD1 or TRBD2 (6 bases each). Germline assignment: CDR1 SEHNR and CDR2 FQNEAQ (reference sequence). The CDR3 contains 13 residues. V lost 5 bases to trimming and J lost 3 bases, with 11 bases between them. CDR3 coding DNA: TGTGCCAGCAGCCGAAGGGGGGACTACGAGCAGTACTTC. It codes for CASSRRGDYEQYF.

The chain employs TRBV6-8 and TRBJ2-7; 8 nucleotides agree with TRBD1. Trimming removed 5 bases from V and 6 bases from J; junction bases left unmatched: 6. Germline CDR1 and CDR2: MNHGY and SAAAGT. The length of the CDR3 is 13 residues. The CDR3 sequence: CASSGQGAREQYF. The CDR3 DNA is TGTGCCAGCAGTGGGCAGGGGGCTCGCGAGCAGTACTTC.

Here the CDR3 reads CASTDRAVGNTIYF. CDR3 bases: TGTGCCAGTACGGACAGGGCGGTTGGAAACACCATATATTTT. The gene calls are TRBV19 and TRBJ1-3, with 8 bases matching TRBD1. The CDR3 covers 14 residues. V was clipped by 7 bases and J by 3 bases; unmatched bases: 5. Germline values: CDR1 LNHDA, CDR2 SQIVND (reference sequence).